This TCR beta chain emerged from a study of radiation and T cells in renal cell carcinoma. On this clone: No antigen is known for it.

Points from the study as a whole: Only small tumor regions of about 1 g were sampled.

Only in-frame clones appear in the TCRdb table, and some are missing; sequencing was by immunoSEQ multiplex PCR. The data show 18,000 or so clones, about 54% seen once. J was trimmed by 2 bases and V by 2 bases; bases with no gene match: 17. The germline CDR1 and CDR2 sequences are MNHNS and SASEGT. The CDR3 runs 20 residues. Treatment in this sample: 15 Gy SBRT to primary tumor, nephrectomy 4 weeks later. The tumor was a clear cell renal cell carcinoma. Sequencing used tumor tissue, obtained from a patient whose treatment included radiotherapy and nephrectomy. V usage is TRBV6-1 and J usage is TRBJ2-1, with 8 positions matching TRBD2. The source of this sequence is a man aged 45-65 years with renal cell carcinoma. The chain's CDR3 is CASSESLGSYSGVPYNEQFF. The CDR3 nucleotides read TGTGCCAGCAGTGAAAGCTTAGGAAGTTATAGCGGGGTCCCCTACAATGAGCAGTTCTTC.